This T cell receptor (beta chain) was profiled in a study of cytomegalovirus exposure and HLA in healthy donors. Looking at the study overall: In an earlier analysis, 95 million to 130 million unique TCR beta sequences were found from some 170 million T cells. Overall study findings and caveats: Later analysis showed TCR association rates varying by HLA locus, highest for DRB1 and lowest for HLA-C.

The V and J ends lost 8 bases and 4 bases, in that order; junction bases with no gene match: 13. This CDR3 is 15 amino acids long. CDR1 and CDR2 (germline): SNHLY, FYNNEI. PCR employed 60 Vbeta and 13 Jbeta primers. Assay used: immunoSEQ multiplex PCR; TCRdb lists only in-frame clones, some missing. The top ten hold 0.85% of the sample, which has over 150,000 clones, 70% to 90% seen once. Notes on this clone: Its antigen remains unidentified.

The receptor was derived from a woman aged 25 to 39 in good health and CMV-seronegative. The material sequenced was PBMCs. This chain uses TRBV2 with TRBJ1-1, with 7 bases lining up with TRBD1. CDR3 sequence (DNA): TGTGCCAGCGGGGTTCTAGGACAGGAGGCCACTGAAGCTTTCTTT. The encoded protein is CASGVLGQEATEAFF.